Shown below are 17 T cell receptor beta chains from a single sample sequenced in a study of T cell changes during pregnancy in multiple sclerosis. The assay was immunoSEQ multiplex PCR, and TCRdb's table has in-frame clones only and misses some. The sample lists about 44,000 clones, 85% to 95% seen once, with 0.52% in the top ten. Specimen: CD4+ T cells from peripheral blood mononuclear cells, collected in the third trimester of pregnancy. These receptors were collected from a female donor with multiple sclerosis, enrolled in a pregnancy study.

This chain joins TRBV7-2 and TRBJ2-5; 10 bases line up with TRBD2. Germline V gives CDR1 SGHTA, CDR2 FQGNSA. The CDR3 is 16 amino acids. V was pared by 6 bases and J by 5 bases, with 12 bases of the junction left unmatched. CDR3 coding DNA: TGTGCCAGCAGTCCCCAGCGGGGACTAGCGTTGGAGACCCAGTACTTC. This translates into CASSPQRGLALETQYF.

The chain joins TRBV28 to TRBJ2-5, with TRBD1 identical over 7 bases. The V and J ends lost 3 bases and 7 bases, in that order; junction bases with no gene match: 5. Germline CDR1 and CDR2: MDHEN and SYDVKM. This CDR3 is 13 amino acids long. This CDR3 is CASSLDRRRTQYF. CDR3 nucleotide sequence: TGTGCCAGCAGTTTGGACAGGCGGCGGACCCAGTACTTC.

This clone was picked up a small number of times. The V gene is TRBV2, the J gene TRBJ1-2; D uncertain. V shed 6 bases and J shed 7 bases, with 15 bases lying between them. This CDR3 has 13 amino acids. In germline, CDR1 is SNHLY, CDR2 FYNNEI. CDR3 amino acids: CASSIRGQFGYTF. DNA of the CDR3: TGTGCCAGCAGCATACGAGGGCAATTTGGCTACACCTTC.

This chain links TRBV5-1 with TRBJ1-1; D is possibly TRBD1 (5 bases). Germline-derived CDR1 and CDR2 are SGHRS and YFSETQ. V was pared by 7 bases and J by 1 base, with 11 bases between. The CDR3 loop spans 13 amino acids. In DNA, the CDR3 is TGCGCCAGCTCAGGGCGGGGGAACACTGAAGCTTTCTTT. Encoded protein: CASSGRGNTEAFF.

The chain recombines TRBV13 with TRBJ2-1, with 10 positions matching TRBD2. V lost 2 bases, J lost 0 bases, and 1 base stayed unmatched. CDR3 length equals 16 residues. The germline V gene encodes CDR1 PRHDT and CDR2 FYEKMQ (reference sequence). CDR3 DNA: TGTGCCAGCAGCTTACTAGCGGGAGTCTCCTACAATGAGCAGTTCTTC. Its translation is CASSLLAGVSYNEQFF.

The J gene is TRBJ2-3, the V gene TRBV10-3; TRBD2 aligns across 14 bases. The germline CDR1 and CDR2 sequences are ENHRY and SYGVKD. V was pared by 2 bases and J by 7 bases, with 2 bases of the junction left unmatched. CDR3 length: 15 residues. The CDR3 DNA is TGTGCCATCAGTGAGGGGACTAGCGGGAGACATACGCAGTATTTT. Translated, it gives CAISEGTSGRHTQYF.

The chain links TRBV30 to TRBJ2-6; D is unresolved. The germline CDR1 and CDR2 sequences are GTSNPN and SVGIG (reference sequence). V was cut by 6 bases and J by 0 bases, with 15 bases left in between. This CDR3 is built from 16 residues. CDR3 bases: TGTGCCTGCCCGATGACAAGTATCTCTGGGGCCAACGTCCTGACTTTC. It codes for CACPMTSISGANVLTF.

This clone occurred once. V is TRBV18 and J is TRBJ1-5; D not certain. Trimming cost V 3 bases and J 3 bases, with 9 bases left between them. The CDR3 consists of 14 residues. From germline, CDR1 is KGHSH and CDR2 LQKENI. CDR3 bases: TGTGCCAGCTCACCGGCCGGGGACAATCAGCCCCAGCATTTT. Protein: CASSPAGDNQPQHF.

This chain joins TRBV2 and TRBJ2-1, with unresolved D. Germline-derived CDR1 and CDR2 are SNHLY and FYNNEI. Deletions cut 4 bases from V and 15 bases from J, with 16 bases between. The CDR3 sequence is 12 residues long. The CDR3 coding sequence is TGTGCCAGCAGTGCGAGAGTTTGGTCGTCGTTCTTC. It codes for CASSARVWSSFF. Using reference TRBV2 and TRBJ2-1 for the parts outside the CDR3, the full variable domain is EPEVTQTPSHQVTQMGQEVILRCVPISNHLYFYWYRQILGQKVEFLVSFYNNEISEKSEIFDDQFSVERPDGSNFTLKIRSTKLEDSAMYFCASSARVWSSFFGPGTRLTVL.

In DNA form, the CDR3 reads TGTGCCAGCAGCTTGCAGCGGGGGAGCTCCTACAATGAGCAGTTCTTC. As protein: CASSLQRGSSYNEQFF. The V call is TRBV5-6, the J call TRBJ2-1, with 8 bases identical to TRBD2. V gave up 1 base and J gave up 0 bases; unmatched junction bases: 3. The V gene's germline CDR1 is SGHDT and CDR2 YYEEEE. The CDR3 is made up of 16 amino acids.

The chain uses TRBV5-1 and TRBJ2-2; a possible D gene is TRBD1 (6 bases). CDR3 length: 14 amino acids. Trimming left V 5 bases short and J 3 bases short, with 11 bases between. Germline V gene sequence: CDR1 SGHRS, CDR2 YFSETQ. The CDR3, as DNA: TGCGCCAGCAGTTTTACAGGGTACACCGGGGAGCTGTTTTTT. Translation gives CASSFTGYTGELFF.

The chain is built from TRBV15 and TRBJ2-4, with 14 bases aligning to TRBD2. The germline CDR1 and CDR2 sequences are LNHNV and YYDKDF (reference sequence). CDR3 length: 17 residues. V trimming: 0 bases; J trimming: 6 bases; junction bases outside the gene matches: 4. The CDR3 DNA reads as TGTGCCACCAGCAGAGATGGGACTAGCGGGAGAAGAAACATTCAGTACTTC. Translating gives CATSRDGTSGRRNIQYF.

The chain carries TRBV5-6 and TRBJ2-1, with 7 bases that match TRBD2. Germline CDR1 is SGHDT and CDR2 is YYEEEE. Unmatched junction bases numbered 7, after V lost 1 base and J lost 0 bases. The CDR3 extends over 17 amino acids. The CDR3 spells CASSLREVHNSYNEQFF. As DNA, the CDR3 is TGTGCCAGCAGCTTGCGGGAGGTACACAACTCCTACAATGAGCAGTTCTTC.

The V and J genes are TRBV11-2 and TRBJ1-1; 9 bases are shared with TRBD1. Germline V gene lookup returns CDR1 SGHAT and CDR2 FQNNGV. The CDR3 loop spans 17 amino acids. The ends lost 3 bases at V and 0 bases at J; junction bases unmatched: 8. For the CDR3, the DNA is TGTGCCAGCAGCTTGGGACAGGGAAGAATCATGAACACTGAAGCTTTCTTT. It encodes CASSLGQGRIMNTEAFF.

The chain couples TRBV18 to TRBJ1-2; unclear D gene. Germline CDR1 and CDR2: KGHSH and LQKENI. The CDR3 is made up of 13 amino acids. V was pared by 3 bases and J by 3 bases, with 8 bases between. The CDR3 loop reads CASSPEGYYGYTF. The CDR3 DNA is TGTGCCAGCTCACCTGAGGGATACTATGGCTACACCTTC.

The V and J genes are TRBV5-1 and TRBJ2-7; the D gene is possibly TRBD1 (6 bases). Deletions cut 4 bases from V and 2 bases from J, with 13 bases between. The germline CDR1 and CDR2 sequences are SGHRS and YFSETQ. The CDR3 has 14 amino acids. DNA for the CDR3: TGCGCCAGCAGCAGAAGGGACACCCCCTACGAGCAGTACTTC. This translates into CASSRRDTPYEQYF.

This chain links TRBV6-5 with TRBJ1-1; D remains ambiguous. Per germline, CDR1 MNHEY and CDR2 SVGAGI. The CDR3 is 12 amino acids. The V and J ends lost 7 bases and 1 base respectively, with 7 bases between them. CDR3 sequence reads: CASKEGNTEAFF. The CDR3 bases are TGTGCCAGCAAGGAGGGGAACACTGAAGCTTTCTTT.